The source of this T cell receptor (beta chain) is a study of blood T cell repertoires in COVID-19 (dated by TCRdb to 2020 to 2022). Turning to the overall study: Samples from collaborators originated in the United States, Italy and Spain and spanned both the acute and convalescent phases of COVID-19. The material from the prospective study consisted of cDNA or gDNA derived from T cells, B-cell-depleted T cells, or PBMCs. The dataset comprised deeply sampled blood TCRbeta repertoires from subjects exposed to, actively infected with, or recovered from COVID-19. The repertoires were released in a freely available public database intended as a resource for research on the immune response to SARS-CoV-2. The samples were drawn from two sources: the first 160 participants of the ongoing ImmuneRACE study, and 1,254 subjects contributed by 6 global collaborators. A de-identified subject ID, COVID-19 status, age in years and sex were almost always included in the sample metadata. Where available, HLA class I and class II types were obtained from metadata supplied by the sample provider rather than from assay-based typing. Study-level results and caveats: How much clinical and demographic metadata was included differed by source and by participant, and the metadata was provided uncurated.

Details on this clone: The antigen it recognizes is unknown. It has no much larger one-base neighbor in the sample; base qualities were not kept.

TCRbeta CDR3 regions were amplified from genomic DNA using the immunoSEQ Assay, a bias-controlled multiplex PCR. From the authors' description of their analysis: Within the assay, amplification of reference gene primers was used to estimate how many nucleated cells each sample contained. Sequence reads were collapsed and filtered to measure the absolute abundance of every unique TCRbeta CDR3 rearrangement. For each sample, productive Simpson clonality was calculated by taking the square root of Simpson's diversity index across productive rearrangements. In its TCRdb copy, this immuneACCESS table keeps in-frame sequences only and misses some clones. Where compared with another copy, unresolved V genes explain less than half of these, and the others have no known cause. V, J and clone size are taken as reported in that table, and D and trimming were inferred from the DNA itself. A total of 100,000 to 130,000 clones appear in this sample, around 88% of them only once. The ten biggest clones cover approximately 6.8% of the sample.

Each collaborating institution followed its own protocols to collect whole blood in K2EDTA tubes. For TCRbeta analysis, collaborators shipped samples in one of three forms: frozen whole blood, isolated PBMCs, or DNA extracted from either of those sample types. Reading from cysteine to phenylalanine, the CDR3 counts 15 amino acids. The retained sequence is limited to the CDR3, 45 bases, with the frame set at the first base. CDR1 MDHEN and CDR2 SYDVKM are derived from the germline V gene. V lost 5 bases and J lost 8 bases, and the count of bases not matched to a germline gene is 11. Material: peripheral blood. This chain joins TRBV28 to TRBJ1-4; 7 bases in the middle match TRBD1. The sequence was collected from a man aged 50 to 59 with active or convalescent COVID-19. The bases read TGTGCCAGCAGTGGGCAACAGGGGCAGGGGGAAAAACTGTTTTTT. Its amino acids are CASSGQQGQGEKLFF.